This T cell receptor beta chain was captured in a study of blood T cell repertoires in COVID-19. As for the study in general: Material from acute and convalescent COVID-19 was sourced from the United States, Italy and Spain. From T cells, B-cell-depleted T cells, or PBMCs came the material, which was cDNA or gDNA.

The germline CDR1 and CDR2 sequences are SGHTA and FQGTGA. The CDR3 sequence is 14 residues long. V lost 1 base and J 6 bases, leaving 11 bases between the germline ends. Under the authors' procedure: Reference gene primers were amplified, and this amplification served to estimate nucleated cell counts. Only in-frame clones appear in the TCRdb table, and some are missing; sequencing was by immunoSEQ multiplex PCR. The DNA gave D and trimming, while V, J and clone size come from that table. The sample yields just under 90,000 clones, roughly 88% seen once. This TCR came from a woman at least 80 years old with acute or convalescent COVID-19. This sequence joins TRBV7-3 and TRBJ2-3; D is possibly TRBD2 (5 bases). Material for sequencing was peripheral blood. The CDR3 nucleotides are TGTGCCAGCAGCTTAAATCGGGGTGCCGATACGCAGTATTTT. This gives the protein CASSLNRGADTQYF.